A single T cell receptor beta chain is shown here with its context. The source of the sample is a study of cytomegalovirus exposure and HLA in healthy donors. The repertoire was sequenced with immunoSEQ multiplex PCR; TCRdb's copy has only in-frame clones and lacks some. The sample lists fewer than 120,000 clones, roughly 90% occurring once. Per the germline V gene, CDR1 is SGHRS and CDR2 is YFSETQ. The CDR3 is made up of 16 amino acids. V lost 0 bases and J lost 0, with 7 bases in between. V usage is TRBV5-1 and J usage is TRBJ2-6; no clear D. Sequencing was done on a sample of PBMCs. The clonotype comes from a woman in her 30s in good health and CMV-seropositive. CDR3 in amino acids: CASSLEPSSGANVLTF. CDR3 nucleotide sequence: TGCGCCAGCAGCTTGGAACCGAGCTCTGGGGCCAACGTCCTGACTTTC.